The 17 T cell receptor beta chains below were found in one sample sequenced in a study of beta chain features in type 1 diabetes. The entirety of the isolated RNA underwent reverse transcription, so expressed TCRB transcripts were sequenced. This table comes from immunoSEQ multiplex PCR, and its TCRdb copy is limited to in-frame clones, with some not included. The table has 300,000 or so clones, 8% seen once. The sample taken for sequencing was central memory CD4+ T cells from blood. The receptors come from a woman aged 18-35 years in good health.

This clone occurred many times. The chain employs TRBV7-2 and TRBJ1-1, with a possible D match to TRBD1 (6 bases). The CDR3 covers 14 residues. Per germline, CDR1 SGHTA and CDR2 FQGNSA. V lost 6 bases, J lost 1 base, and 12 bases lay in between. The CDR3 sequence: CASREGHWNTEAFF. CDR3 DNA sequence: TGTGCCAGCAGGGAGGGACACTGGAACACTGAAGCTTTCTTT.

CDR3 nucleotide sequence: TGTGCCAGCAGTTTGTTGGACAGGGTAACCACCGGGGAGCTGTTTTTT. It codes for CASSLLDRVTTGELFF. The chain joins TRBV28 to TRBJ2-2; 8 bases match TRBD1. CDR1 and CDR2 (germline): MDHEN, SYDVKM. V dropped 3 bases and J dropped 4; count of bases not matched to a gene: 7. The CDR3 runs 16 residues.

This clone was detected only a few times. This clone may be a read error of a much larger clone one base away. The chain employs TRBV7-2 and TRBJ1-2; unclear D gene. The germline V and J ends were trimmed by 3 bases and 4 bases, with 3 bases remaining between them. The CDR3 is made up of 11 amino acids. Germline CDR1 reads SGHTA; CDR2 reads FQGNSA. For the CDR3, the DNA is TGTGCCAGCAGCTTTGCCTATGGCTACACCTTC. Translated: CASSFAYGYTF.

This clone was counted only a few times. DNA for the CDR3: TGTGCCAGCAGTGACAAATCCCGCGACAATGAGCAGTTCTTC. Protein: CASSDKSRDNEQFF. The chain carries TRBV25-1 and TRBJ2-1; no clear D. The CDR3 loop spans 14 amino acids. Looked up from germline, CDR1 is MGHDK and CDR2 is SYGVNS. The germline V and J ends were trimmed by 3 bases and 5 bases, with 11 bases remaining between them.

In this sample, this clone turned up a few times. The V gene is TRBV2, the J gene TRBJ1-5; D not certain. Germline V lookup: CDR1 SNHLY, CDR2 FYNNEI. The CDR3 sequence is 13 residues long. Trimming took off 7 bases at V and 7 bases at J, with 14 bases between the two ends. This CDR3 reads CASTSEGGQPQHF. As DNA, the CDR3 is TGTGCCAGCACCTCGGAGGGAGGCCAGCCCCAGCATTTT. The full variable domain, in which reference TRBV2 and TRBJ1-5 provide the parts outside the CDR3, is EPEVTQTPSHQVTQMGQEVILRCVPISNHLYFYWYRQILGQKVEFLVSFYNNEISEKSEIFDDQFSVERPDGSNFTLKIRSTKLEDSAMYFCASTSEGGQPQHFGDGTRLSIL.

This clone was observed a handful of times. This chain uses TRBV7-8 with TRBJ2-3; the match to TRBD2 covers 7 bases. CDR3 size: 15 residues. Per the germline V gene, CDR1 is SGHVS and CDR2 is FQNEAQ. V shed 5 bases, J shed 4 bases, and the junction held 9 bases outside the gene matches. The CDR3 bases are TGTGCCAGCAGCCTACCTGGCGCGGGAGCAGATACGCAGTATTTT. As protein: CASSLPGAGADTQYF.

This clone was detected only once. The chain couples TRBV4-2 to TRBJ1-2, with D tentatively TRBD1 (5 bases). The length of the CDR3 is 16 residues. With 0 bases removed from V and 8 bases from J, the gap between germline ends came to 19 bases. From germline, CDR1 is LGHNA and CDR2 YNFKEQ. In DNA, the CDR3 is TGTGCCAGCAGCCAAGATTCCGGCAGGGTGCTGGGAGGCTACACCTTC. It yields the protein CASSQDSGRVLGGYTF.

The rearrangement uses TRBV13 and TRBJ2-2; D is undetermined. Germline V gene sequence: CDR1 PRHDT, CDR2 FYEKMQ (reference sequence). V lost 3 bases, J lost 1 base, and 9 bases lay in between. CDR3 length: 15 residues. The CDR3 DNA reads as TGTGCCAGCAGCTTTACCAGGCAGAACACCGGGGAGCTGTTTTTT. It translates to CASSFTRQNTGELFF.

This clone was counted only a few times. The chain carries TRBV7-2 and TRBJ2-7; tentatively, D is TRBD1 (6 bases). The CDR3 runs 14 residues. Germline loops: CDR1 SGHTA, CDR2 FQGNSA. Trimming cost V 2 bases and J 2 bases, with 10 bases left between them. The CDR3 DNA is TGTGCCAGCAGCTTAACGAGGGGGACCTACGAGCAGTACTTC. Translated: CASSLTRGTYEQYF.

This chain uses TRBV15 with TRBJ2-5; no definite D call. This CDR3 spans 15 amino acids. V shed 0 bases and J shed 2 bases, with 10 bases lying between them. Germline-derived CDR1 and CDR2 are LNHNV and YYDKDF (reference sequence). The CDR3 loop is CATSRDPLEQETQYF. The CDR3 region has the DNA TGTGCCACCAGCAGAGATCCCCTAGAACAAGAGACCCAGTACTTC.

This rearrangement joins TRBV5-1 to TRBJ2-5; 8 bases are a match to TRBD1. V lost 0 bases to trimming and J lost 5 bases; unmatched junction nucleotides: 9. Germline loops: CDR1 SGHRS, CDR2 YFSETQ. The CDR3 contains 16 residues. The CDR3 bases are TGCGCCAGCAGCTTGGAGCCCCAGGGGGCCGGGGAGACCCAGTACTTC. Its protein is CASSLEPQGAGETQYF.

This clone has a handful of counts. The chain employs TRBV2 and TRBJ2-3, with 8 bases lining up with TRBD2. There are 11 residues in the CDR3. With V trimmed by 9 bases and J by 5 bases, 1 base remained unmatched. Germline CDR1 SNHLY, CDR2 FYNNEI. CDR3 region: CASLAGDTQYF. CDR3 sequence (DNA): TGTGCCAGTCTAGCGGGAGATACGCAGTATTTT.

Remarks on this clone: Within the sample, other DNA sequences also encode this same CDR3. The V and J genes are TRBV28 and TRBJ2-7; TRBD1 aligns across 9 bases. With V trimmed by 3 bases and J by 4 bases, 4 bases remained unmatched. Per the germline V gene, CDR1 is MDHEN and CDR2 is SYDVKM. This CDR3 spans 14 amino acids. CDR3 DNA: TGTGCCAGCAGTTTGACCGGACAGGGGTACGAGCAGTACTTC. This gives the protein CASSLTGQGYEQYF.

This clone was seen a handful of times. The chain recombines TRBV7-9 with TRBJ1-2, with a possible D match to TRBD1 (5 bases). This CDR3 has 14 residues. V was cut by 1 base and J by 4 bases, with 10 bases left in between. The germline gives CDR1 SEHNR, CDR2 FQNEAQ (reference sequence). This chain's CDR3 is CASSLVGVLYGYTF. The CDR3 DNA sequence: TGTGCCAGCAGCTTAGTGGGGGTACTCTATGGCTACACCTTC.

The chain recombines TRBV28 with TRBJ1-2; no clear D. There are 14 residues in the CDR3. Germline V CDR1 and CDR2: MDHEN, SYDVKM. Trimming cost V 6 bases and J 4 bases, with 15 bases left between them. The CDR3 DNA is TGTGCCAGCAGCTTAGGGCAGTACATCTATGGCTACACCTTC. Protein sequence: CASSLGQYIYGYTF.

J is TRBJ2-7 and V is TRBV7-2; D is undetermined. CDR3 length equals 13 residues. Germline V lookup: CDR1 SGHTA, CDR2 FQGNSA. The V end lost 3 bases, the J end lost 0 bases, and 6 bases lay between the germline ends. The DNA of the CDR3 is TGTGCCAGCAGCTTCTCTCCCTCCTACGAGCAGTACTTC. Translating gives CASSFSPSYEQYF.

The CDR3 nucleotides are TGTGCCAGCAGCCAAAAAGCACTAGCGGAGAATGAGCAGTTCTTC. It is translated as CASSQKALAENEQFF. This chain links TRBV4-2 with TRBJ2-1; TRBD2 agrees at 8 bases. The V gene end was trimmed by 2 bases and the J gene end by 7 bases; junction bases not matched to a gene: 7. The CDR3 sequence is 15 residues long. Per germline, CDR1 LGHNA and CDR2 YNFKEQ.